The 28 T cell receptor gamma chains presented below share a single source sample, sequenced in a study of γδ T cells in repeated Plasmodium falciparum infection. TCRdb reanalysed the multiplex PCR reads with CATT. The repertoire holds roughly 27,000 gamma-chain clones, 2.5% to 3.5% seen once, with roughly a third in the top ten. Flow sorting of PBMC yielded separate Vgamma9/Vdelta2+ and Vdelta2-negative gammadelta T cell populations for bulk repertoire analysis. The sample comprised gamma-delta T cells from blood. These receptors all come from a pool of human donors (malaria-infected and uninfected, not separated).

This clone was found a few times. The protein given by TCRdb reflects a much larger clone and differs at residue 4 from this DNA's translation, likely from a read error; the protein shown is the DNA's translation. V is TRGV9 and J is TRGJ1 or TRGJ2. The J gene is not listed in TCRdb, so it was assigned here from a DNA match to germline. The CDR3 consists of 14 residues. Germline assignment: CDR1 GITISATS and CDR2 ISYDGTV (reference sequence). Written as DNA, the CDR3 is TGTGCCTTGCGGGAGGCCTTCCGCAATTATAAGAAACTCTTT. This codes for CALREAFRNYKKLF.

This clone was recorded at least ten times. TCRdb attributes to this sequence the protein of a much larger clone, which differs from the DNA translation at residue 13; a read error is likely, and the protein displayed is translated from the DNA. The chain couples TRGV3 to TRGJ1 or TRGJ2. The CDR3 is 17 residues long. Germline V gives CDR1 VTNTFY, CDR2 YDVSTARD (reference sequence). CDR3 amino acids: CATWDRRQPVNYCKKLF. The CDR3 nucleotides read TGTGCCACCTGGGACAGGCGACAGCCCGTGAATTATTGTAAGAAACTCTTT.

This clone was found a few times. TCRdb has a much larger clone's protein, which differs at residue 11 from the translation of this DNA, likely because of a read error; what is shown is the protein translated from the DNA. The chain combines TRGV9 with TRGJ1 or TRGJ2. The J gene, missing from TCRdb, was assigned here through DNA to germline matching. Germline V gene lookup returns CDR1 GITISATS and CDR2 ISYDGTV (reference sequence). CDR3 length equals 15 residues. The CDR3 spells CALWEARENYCKKLF. In DNA form, the CDR3 reads TGTGCCTTGTGGGAGGCCCGGGAGAATTATTGTAAGAAACTCTTT.

Comments on this clone: The protein that TCRdb holds for this DNA derives from a much larger clone and differs from the translated DNA at residue 6, which likely indicates a read error; the protein shown here is translated from the DNA. The rearrangement uses TRGV9 and TRGJ1 or TRGJ2. The J gene comes from matching the DNA to germline here; TCRdb lacks it. CDR1 is GITISATS and CDR2 is ISYDGTV in the germline V gene (reference sequence). The CDR3 sequence is 14 residues long. V lost 3 bases and J lost 3; bases outside the gene matches: 8. The CDR3 region is CALWEPPFYYKKLF. The CDR3 nucleotides are TGTGCCTTGTGGGAGCCACCATTTTATTATAAGAAACTCTTT.

This clone has at least ten counts. With a much larger clone just one base away, this may be a read error. The rearrangement uses TRGV2 and TRGJ1 or TRGJ2. CDR1 is EGSNGY, CDR2 YDSYNSKV, per germline. The CDR3 is 13 amino acids. The junction had 5 bases not matched to a gene; V was cut back by 2 bases and J by 4 bases. The CDR3 reads CATWDVNYYKKLF. CDR3 sequence (DNA): TGTGCCACCTGGGACGTGAACTATTATAAGAAACTCTTT.

This clone was counted between two and nine times. TCRdb lists the protein of a much larger clone for this DNA, which differs at residue 10, so this is likely a read error; the protein given here is translated from the DNA itself. J is TRGJ1 or TRGJ2 and V is TRGV2. The J gene comes from matching the DNA to germline here; TCRdb lacks it. The germline gives CDR1 EGSNGY, CDR2 YDSYNSKV. The V and J ends lost 0 bases and 8 bases, in that order; junction bases with no gene match: 10. The CDR3 runs to 14 residues. CDR3 in amino acids: CATWDGPVYDKKLF. The CDR3 DNA follows: TGTGCCACCTGGGACGGGCCGGTCTATGATAAGAAACTCTTT.

This clone came up many times. A far larger clone is only one base removed, so a read error is likely. J is TRGJ1 or TRGJ2 and V is TRGV4. The CDR3 length is 13 residues. Trimming removed 4 bases from V and 0 bases from J; junction bases left unmatched: 3. Germline-derived CDR1 and CDR2 are EGSTGY and YDSYTSSV. CDR3 sequence reads: CATWDWNYYKKLF. The DNA of the CDR3 is TGTGCCACCTGGGACTGGAATTATTATAAGAAACTCTTT.

This clone came up many times. For this DNA, TCRdb reports the protein of a much larger clone, which diverges at residue 3, most likely from a read error; the protein presented here is translated directly from the DNA. J is TRGJP and V is TRGV9. The J gene, not given by TCRdb, was assigned here from a germline match of the nucleotide sequence. CDR3 size: 18 residues. The germline V gene encodes CDR1 GITISATS and CDR2 ISYDGTV (reference sequence). The CDR3 DNA reads TGTGCCTCGTGGGAGGTTATTCGGCAAGAGTTGGGCAAAAAAATCAAGGTATTT. Translated, it gives CASWEVIRQELGKKIKVF.

In this sample, this clone turned up many times. At residue 12, the TCRdb protein departs from the DNA translation, so the protein shown here was derived from the DNA itself. V and J are TRGV8 and TRGJP1. The J call is doubtful: the DNA matches TRGJP better. This CDR3 comprises 13 residues. CDR1 is VENAVY, CDR2 YDSYNSRV, per germline. CDR3 nucleotides: TGTGCCACCTGGGTTCTCACTGGTTGGTTCAAGGTATTT. Residues: CATWVLTGWFKVF.

This clone was observed at least ten times. At residue 12, TCRdb's protein disagrees with the DNA translation; the protein shown here derives from the DNA. This rearrangement joins TRGV8 to TRGJP1. Per germline, CDR1 VENAVY and CDR2 YDSYNSRV. The length of the CDR3 is 15 residues. The CDR3 spells CATWDAYTTGWSKIF. In DNA, the CDR3 is TGTGCCACCTGGGATGCGTATACCACTGGTTGGTCCAAGATATTT.

With respect to this clone: TCRdb's entry gives the protein of a much larger clone, which mismatches this DNA's translation at residue 11, likely from a read error; the protein reported here is translated from the DNA. This rearrangement joins TRGV9 to TRGJ1 or TRGJ2. The CDR3 runs to 17 residues. CDR1 and CDR2 from the germline V gene are GITISATS and ISYDGTV (reference sequence). J was trimmed by 3 bases and V by 0 bases; bases with no gene match: 14. As DNA, the CDR3 is TGTGCCTTGTGGGAGGTGTCAAAATCGATGAGTTATTATAAGAAACTCTTT. It specifies CALWEVSKSMSYYKKLF.

This clone came up a few times. The TCRdb protein, from a much larger clone, departs from this DNA's translation at residue 4, likely by read error; the protein shown derives from the DNA. The rearrangement joins TRGV9 to TRGJ1 or TRGJ2. No J gene was available from TCRdb, and it was assigned here by a germline match of the DNA. Germline lookup yields CDR1 GITISATS and CDR2 ISYDGTV (reference sequence). The length of the CDR3 is 14 residues. The CDR3 bases are TGTGCCTTGCGGGAGGTGCCCTTTTGTTATAAGAAACTCTTT. Its translation: CALREVPFCYKKLF.

Of note for this clone: A far larger clone lies a single base away; this is likely a read error. Other nucleotide sequences in the sample specify the same CDR3. CDR3 amino acids: CALWEPISYKKLF. The CDR3 bases are TGTGCCTTGTGGGAGCCCATTAGTTATAAGAAACTCTTC. With the J gene uncalled, the V gene is TRGV9. The CDR3 covers 13 residues. Germline assignment: CDR1 GITISATS and CDR2 ISYDGTV (reference sequence).

At least ten counts were recorded for this clone. The mismatch at residue 7 between this DNA's translation and the TCRdb protein of a much larger clone likely reflects a read error; the protein shown is translated from the DNA. CDR3: CATWDGWLYKKLF. CDR3 in DNA: TGTGCCACCTGGGATGGGTGGCTTTATAAGAAACTCTTT. The J gene is TRGJ1 or TRGJ2, the V gene TRGV4. In the absence of a J gene in TCRdb, the DNA was matched to germline to assign it here. J was trimmed by 6 bases and V by 0 bases; bases with no gene match: 5. The germline V gene has CDR1 EGSTGY and CDR2 YDSYTSSV. The CDR3 is made up of 13 amino acids.

As for this clone: TCRdb assigns this DNA the protein of a much larger clone, which departs from its translation at residue 3; this likely reflects a read error, and the protein shown comes from translating the DNA. This chain joins TRGV9 and TRGJP. The J gene, missing from TCRdb, was assigned here through DNA to germline matching. CDR3 length: 15 residues. Germline lookup yields CDR1 GITISATS and CDR2 ISYDGTV (reference sequence). The CDR3 nucleotides are TGTGCCTCGTGGCTTCGGGAGTTGGGCAAAAAAATCAAGGTATTT. Translated: CASWLRELGKKIKVF.

This clone was recorded a few times. The mismatch at residue 12 between this DNA's translation and the TCRdb protein of a much larger clone likely reflects a read error; the protein shown is translated from the DNA. The chain uses TRGV9 and TRGJ1 or TRGJ2. This CDR3 spans 14 amino acids. Germline CDR1 reads GITISATS; CDR2 reads ISYDGTV (reference sequence). DNA of the CDR3: TGTGCCTTGTGGGAGCCGCGAAATTATTATAAGGAACTCTTT. It is translated as CALWEPRNYYKELF.

This clone has at least ten counts. TCRdb's protein, taken from a much larger clone, differs from this DNA's translation at residue 3, likely owing to a read error; the protein displayed comes from the DNA. This chain uses TRGV9 with TRGJP. Germline V gene lookup returns CDR1 GITISATS and CDR2 ISYDGTV (reference sequence). The CDR3 length is 16 residues. The CDR3 DNA sequence: TGTGCCTCGTGGAGAAGTCAAGAGTTGGGCAAAAAAATCAAGGTATTT. It translates to CASWRSQELGKKIKVF.

This clone was seen ten or more times. Germline and junction disagree at one end, which may indicate a read error. Distinct nucleotide sequences in the sample also encode this CDR3. V and J are TRGV3 and TRGJP2. This CDR3 region has 13 residues. Germline values: CDR1 VTNTFY, CDR2 YDVSTARD (reference sequence). This chain's CDR3 is CATWDLIDWIKTF. Here the CDR3 DNA reads TGTGCCACGTGGGACCTGATTGACTGGATCAAGACGTTT.

With regard to this clone: This DNA's translation and the protein TCRdb lists, from a much larger clone, do not match at residue 4, likely due to a read error; the protein shown is translated from the DNA. The same CDR3 also results from other DNA sequences found in this sample. The V gene is TRGV4, the J gene TRGJ1 or TRGJ2. Assignment of the J gene here rests on matching the DNA to germline, because TCRdb gives none. This CDR3 is built from 15 residues. Germline loops: CDR1 EGSTGY, CDR2 YDSYTSSV. CDR3 sequence reads: CATRDGPLNYYKKLF. CDR3 in DNA: TGTGCCACCCGGGATGGGCCTTTGAATTATTATAAGAAACTCTTT.

This clone appeared many times. It differs at one base from a far larger clone, so likely a read error. The J gene is TRGJ1 or TRGJ2, the V gene TRGV9. Germline values: CDR1 GITISATS, CDR2 ISYDGTV (reference sequence). The CDR3 extends over 14 amino acids. CDR3: CALWEGENYYKKLF. Written as DNA, the CDR3 is TGTGCCTTGTGGGAGGGGGAGAATTATTATAAGAAACTCTTC.

This clone came up a few times. The protein given by TCRdb reflects a much larger clone and differs at residue 12 from this DNA's translation, likely from a read error; the protein shown is the DNA's translation. The genes are TRGV4 and TRGJ1 or TRGJ2. Per the germline V gene, CDR1 is EGSTGY and CDR2 is YDSYTSSV. This CDR3 is 14 amino acids long. In DNA, the CDR3 is TGTGCCACCTGGGATGATCGGAATTATTATAAGGAACTCTTT. Translation gives CATWDDRNYYKELF.

This clone was seen a few times. For this DNA, TCRdb reports the protein of a much larger clone, which diverges at residue 5, most likely from a read error; the protein presented here is translated directly from the DNA. The rearrangement joins TRGV8 to TRGJ1 or TRGJ2. Since TCRdb gives no J gene, matching the DNA to germline was used here to assign it. J lost 1 base, V lost 6 bases, and 6 bases had no gene match. Germline CDR1 VENAVY, CDR2 YDSYNSRV. The CDR3 covers 13 residues. CDR3 sequence: CATWNDNYYKKLF. CDR3 DNA: TGTGCCACCTGGAATGACAATTATTATAAGAAACTCTTT.

This clone was observed a handful of times. This sequence is one base from a far larger clone and is likely a read error. The identical CDR3 is also encoded by other nucleotide sequences in the sample. The rearrangement uses TRGV9 and TRGJP. TCRdb gives no J gene; it was assigned here by matching the DNA to germline. Looked up from germline, CDR1 is GITISATS and CDR2 is ISYDGTV (reference sequence). The CDR3 runs to 17 residues. The CDR3 coding sequence is TGTGCCCTGTGGGAGGCGAAGCAAGAGTTGGGCAAAAAAATCAAGGTATTT. Protein product: CALWEAKQELGKKIKVF.

This clone was found many times. This may stem from a read error, because a much larger clone lies one nucleotide away. Distinct nucleotide sequences in the sample also encode this CDR3. The chain has TRGV4 and TRGJ1 or TRGJ2. The CDR3 runs 13 residues. From germline, CDR1 is EGSTGY and CDR2 YDSYTSSV. Trimming cost V 5 bases and J 4 bases; bases outside gene matches: 8. The CDR3 DNA reads TGTGCCACCTGGGGAACGAACTATTATAAGAAACTCTTT. Translating gives CATWGTNYYKKLF.

This clone was seen ten or more times. The protein held in TCRdb is that of a much larger clone and does not match this DNA's translation at residue 10, likely because of a read error; the protein shown is translated from the DNA. The J gene is TRGJP, the V gene TRGV9. The CDR3 spans 19 residues. With 0 bases clipped from V and 7 bases from J, the junction kept 12 bases outside the gene matches. CDR1 and CDR2 from the germline V gene are GITISATS and ISYDGTV (reference sequence). Written as DNA, the CDR3 is TGTGCCTTGTGGGAGGTGCATTTGGTGGGGGAGTTGGGCAAAAAAATCAAGGTATTT. Protein product: CALWEVHLVGELGKKIKVF.

This clone was counted many times. The amino acid sequence in TCRdb belongs to a much larger clone and departs from this DNA's translation at residue 3, likely a sequencing read error; the sequence shown is translated from the DNA. The chain joins TRGV9 to TRGJP. CDR1 and CDR2 (germline): GITISATS, ISYDGTV (reference sequence). This CDR3 comprises 16 residues. CDR3 region: CAMWRSQELGKKIKVF. The CDR3 bases are TGTGCCATGTGGAGAAGTCAAGAGTTGGGCAAAAAAATCAAGGTATTT.

This clone was observed many times. A far larger clone is one base from this, pointing to a likely read error. The DNA is left out, because the CDR3 cannot be placed on it with certainty; the CDR3 is given as TCRdb lists it. Called V gene: TRGV5; the J gene was not called. Germline assignment: CDR1 VINAFY and CDR2 YDVSNSKD. With termini counted, the CDR3 has 32 amino acids. The CDR3 protein is CATWDRRRIIRNSLAVEQHWLSQVSIGRIQHF.

This clone was seen a few times. It is likely a read error: a sequence one base away is far more abundant. This sample includes further DNA sequences coding for the same CDR3. A V gene of TRGV9 was called, but no J gene was assigned. CDR3 length: 13 amino acids. Germline CDR1 GITISATS, CDR2 ISYDGTV (reference sequence). DNA of the CDR3: TGTGCCTTGTGGGAGCCTTTGTGGTATAAAAAACTCTTT. Translated, it gives CALWEPLWYKKLF.